This T cell receptor beta chain was identified during a study of cytomegalovirus exposure and HLA in healthy donors. Per germline, CDR1 SGHVS and CDR2 FQNEAQ. The length of the CDR3 is 16 residues. Trimming cost V 1 base and J 2 bases; bases outside gene matches: 3. PCR used 60 Vbeta primers and 13 Jbeta primers. Here immunoSEQ multiplex PCR was the method, and the copy in TCRdb shows in-frame clones only, minus some. The sample carries about 94,000 clones, roughly 77% recorded once. This clone was recorded once. The antigen is not known. Study findings and constraints: In a later analysis, several top co-occurrence clusters appeared linked to parvovirus B19, influenza, CMV and Epstein-Barr virus. In the analysis, some V segments, TRBV6-2 and TRBV6-3 included, were excluded as indistinguishable.

V gene TRBV7-8 combines with J gene TRBJ1-5; TRBD1 matches 9 bases. The specimen was PBMCs. The receptor comes from a human donor in good health. In nucleotides, the CDR3 is TGTGCCAGCAGCTTAGGACAGGGGGTTGGCAATCAGCCCCAGCATTTT. Protein product: CASSLGQGVGNQPQHF.